The 31 T cell receptor beta chains below come from one sample, sequenced in a study of blood T cell repertoires in COVID-19. Repertoires were generated with immunoSEQ multiplex PCR, while TCRdb's copy carries only in-frame clones and drops some. This table has about 180,000 clones, approximately 86% appearing once. Material: peripheral blood. Receptors originate from a woman over 75 with acute or convalescent COVID-19.

The chain joins TRBV7-8 to TRBJ1-5, with 8 bases lining up with TRBD1. The length of the CDR3 is 15 residues. Per the germline V gene, CDR1 is SGHVS and CDR2 is FQNEAQ. V shed 6 bases, J shed 5 bases, and the junction held 9 bases outside the gene matches. CDR3 sequence reads: CASRSGTGPYQPQHF. CDR3 bases: TGTGCCAGCAGAAGCGGGACAGGACCGTATCAGCCCCAGCATTTT.

The chain joins TRBV15 to TRBJ1-1; a possible D gene is TRBD1 (6 bases). Trimming stripped 7 bases from V and 0 bases from J, with 15 bases between. Germline lookup yields CDR1 LNHNV and CDR2 YYDKDF (reference sequence). The CDR3 totals 15 residues. The CDR3 DNA reads TGTGCCACCAACAGGGCCGGGATAATGAACACTGAAGCTTTCTTT. Its protein product is CATNRAGIMNTEAFF.

This sequence joins TRBV28 and TRBJ1-1; maybe TRBD1 (6 bases). The CDR3 is 15 amino acids. The V end lost 5 bases, the J end lost 6 bases, and 19 bases lay between the germline ends. The germline V gene has CDR1 MDHEN and CDR2 SYDVKM. This CDR3 is CASSGSGTTDSEAFF. The CDR3 nucleotides are TGTGCCAGCAGTGGATCCGGGACAACTGACTCTGAAGCTTTCTTT.

This chain links TRBV9 with TRBJ2-3; TRBD1 matches at 7 bases. Germline V gives CDR1 SGDLS, CDR2 YYNGEE. Trimming at V came to 0 bases and at J to 2 bases, leaving 3 bases not matched to a gene. This CDR3 is 15 amino acids long. The CDR3 region has the DNA TGTGCCAGCAGCGTAGAGAGGGGGCACACAGATACGCAGTATTTT. Its translation is CASSVERGHTDTQYF.

The chain carries TRBV7-2 and TRBJ2-7; TRBD2 matches 7 bases. The CDR3 extends over 14 amino acids. V lost 2 bases and J lost 7; bases outside the gene matches: 8. CDR1 is SGHTA, CDR2 FQGNSA, per germline. This chain's CDR3 is CASSLTAGPGEQYF. For the CDR3, the DNA is TGTGCCAGCAGCTTAACAGCGGGACCCGGGGAGCAGTACTTC. The full variable domain, with the rest looked up from reference TRBV7-2 and TRBJ2-7, is GAGVSQSPSNKVTEKGKDVELRCDPISGHTALYWYRQSLGQGLEFLIYFQGNSAPDKSGLPSDRFSAERTGGSVSTLTIQRTQQEDSAVYLCASSLTAGPGEQYFGPGTRLTVT.

J is TRBJ2-7 and V is TRBV7-2; TRBD2 aligns across 13 bases. With 4 bases clipped from V and 0 bases from J, the junction kept 6 bases outside the gene matches. The CDR3 runs to 17 residues. The germline gives CDR1 SGHTA, CDR2 FQGNSA. CDR3 bases: TGTGCCAGCAGCTCCCGGGGGACTAGCGGGGCCTCCTACGAGCAGTACTTC. This translates into CASSSRGTSGASYEQYF.

Note on this clone: Just one base apart from a much larger clone, this may be a read error. The rearrangement joins TRBV7-3 to TRBJ2-7; 10 nucleotides align to TRBD1. V dropped 6 bases and J dropped 2; count of bases not matched to a gene: 4. CDR3 length equals 14 residues. In germline, CDR1 is SGHTA, CDR2 FQGTGA. CDR3 sequence reads: CASSSGTGAYEQYF. CDR3 coding DNA: TGTGCCAGCAGTTCCGGGACAGGGGCCTACGAGCAGTACTTC.

CDR3 protein: CASSQGIAGASTDTQYF. Written as DNA, the CDR3 is TGCGCCAGCAGCCAAGGAATAGCGGGGGCTAGCACAGATACGCAGTATTTT. V gene TRBV4-1 combines with J gene TRBJ2-3, with 9 nucleotides matching TRBD2. Trimming at V came to 1 base and at J to 0 bases, leaving 5 bases not matched to a gene. This CDR3 is built from 17 residues. Germline V gene lookup returns CDR1 MGHRA and CDR2 YSYEKL.

The rearrangement uses TRBV6-4 and TRBJ1-2; tentative D call: TRBD1 (5 bases). The V end lost 6 bases, the J end lost 2 bases, and 13 bases lay between the germline ends. The CDR3 is 14 amino acids. Germline CDR1 and CDR2: MRHNA and SNTAGT. The CDR3 coding sequence is TGTGCCAGCAGCAGGGAATTCTCCAACTATGGCTACACCTTC. Protein sequence: CASSREFSNYGYTF.

The J gene is TRBJ2-7, the V gene TRBV4-3, with 9 bases identical to TRBD2. The CDR3 contains 18 residues. CDR1 and CDR2 from the germline V gene are LGHNA and YSLEER. V lost 1 base to trimming and J lost 3 bases; unmatched junction nucleotides: 13. CDR3 sequence reads: CASSQVFPSGGTVYEQYF. The CDR3 nucleotides are TGCGCCAGCAGCCAAGTATTCCCGAGCGGGGGGACGGTCTACGAGCAGTACTTC.

The genes are TRBV6-5 and TRBJ2-3; 9 bases fit TRBD2. The germline gives CDR1 MNHEY, CDR2 SVGAGI. The CDR3 spans 15 residues. The ends lost 8 bases at V and 6 bases at J; junction bases unmatched: 12. CDR3 nucleotide sequence: TGTGCCAGCTCCCCCGCTAGCGGGGAGAGGGATACGCAGTATTTT. It specifies CASSPASGERDTQYF.

V usage is TRBV7-2 and J usage is TRBJ2-1; 12 bases map to TRBD2. The CDR3 contains 17 residues. The V and J ends lost 4 bases and 8 bases, in that order; junction bases with no gene match: 12. Germline assignment: CDR1 SGHTA and CDR2 FQGNSA. CDR3 nucleotides: TGTGCCAGCAGCTCATCCGGACTAGCGGGATGGTTGGATGAGCAGTTCTTC. Protein sequence: CASSSSGLAGWLDEQFF. Full variable domain (remainder filled in from reference TRBV7-2 and TRBJ2-1): GAGVSQSPSNKVTEKGKDVELRCDPISGHTALYWYRQSLGQGLEFLIYFQGNSAPDKSGLPSDRFSAERTGGSVSTLTIQRTQQEDSAVYLCASSSSGLAGWLDEQFFGPGTRLTVL.

The chain has TRBV5-1 and TRBJ2-1; 8 bases match TRBD2. Germline V gene data show CDR1 as SGHRS and CDR2 as YFSETQ. The CDR3 is 15 residues long. Trimming at V came to 4 bases and at J to 7 bases, leaving 10 bases not matched to a gene. CDR3 region: CASSPGRAGANEQFF. The DNA of the CDR3 is TGCGCCAGCAGCCCCGGGCGAGCGGGGGCGAATGAGCAGTTCTTC. The variable domain in full, completed from reference TRBV5-1 and TRBJ2-1, reads KAGVTQTPRYLIKTRGQQVTLSCSPISGHRSVSWYQQTPGQGLQFLFEYFSETQRNKGNFPGRFSGRQFSNSRSEMNVSTLELGDSALYLCASSPGRAGANEQFFGPGTRLTVL.

The genes are TRBV12-3 or TRBV12-4 and TRBJ1-6; TRBD1 matches 10 bases. V trimming: 6 bases; J trimming: 12 bases; junction bases outside the gene matches: 5. This CDR3 contains 13 residues. The CDR3 region has the DNA TGTGCCAGCAGGGACAGGGGGTGGGGACCCCTCCACTTT. As protein: CASRDRGWGPLHF.

The chain employs TRBV29-1 and TRBJ1-1, with a weak D call TRBD1 (6 bases). V was cut by 5 bases and J by 2 bases, with 12 bases left in between. Germline V gene sequence: CDR1 SQVTM, CDR2 ANQGSEA. This CDR3 spans 13 amino acids. CDR3 residues: CSVTRGGNTEAFF. The CDR3 region has the DNA TGCAGCGTTACTAGGGGGGGTAACACTGAAGCTTTCTTT.

In this sample, this clone turned up once. This rearrangement joins TRBV30 to TRBJ1-2, with D perhaps matching TRBD1 (5 bases). The germline CDR1 and CDR2 sequences are GTSNPN and SVGIG (reference sequence). The CDR3 length is 13 residues. The V end lost 0 bases, the J end lost 8 bases, and 13 bases lay between the germline ends. CDR3 loop: CAWSVEQDGGYTF. CDR3 nucleotide sequence: TGTGCCTGGAGTGTAGAACAGGACGGGGGCTACACCTTC. Variable domain in full (rest from reference TRBV30 and TRBJ1-2): SQTIHQWPATLVQPVGSPLSLECTVEGTSNPNLYWYRQAAGRGLQLLFYSVGIGQISSEVPQNLSASRPQDRQFILSSKKLLLSDSGFYLCAWSVEQDGGYTFGSGTRLTVV.

The chain combines TRBV3-1 (or the pseudogene TRBV3-2) with TRBJ1-2; D is unclear. V was pared by 4 bases and J by 0 bases, with 9 bases between. The CDR3 sequence is 14 residues long. Germline-derived CDR1 and CDR2 are LGHDT and YNNKEL (reference sequence). In DNA, the CDR3 is TGTGCCAGCAGCCCCGGGATTTCTAACTATGGCTACACCTTC. Its translation is CASSPGISNYGYTF.

The V gene is TRBV3-1 (or the pseudogene TRBV3-2), the J gene TRBJ1-1; a possible D gene is TRBD1 (5 bases). Germline CDR1 LGHDT, CDR2 YNNKEL (reference sequence). Trimming took 3 bases from V and 7 from J, leaving 9 bases between them. CDR3 length: 12 amino acids. The CDR3 DNA follows: TGTGCCAGCAGCCATAGCCAGGGTGAAGCTTTCTTT. Translating gives CASSHSQGEAFF.

The CDR3 sequence is CSVHDSGESGNTIYF. The CDR3 coding sequence is TGCAGCGTTCACGACTCAGGGGAGTCTGGAAACACCATATATTTT. J is TRBJ1-3 and V is TRBV29-1; possibly TRBD1 for D (6 bases). Germline V gene lookup returns CDR1 SQVTM and CDR2 ANQGSEA. This CDR3 region has 15 residues. V dropped 5 bases and J dropped 1 base, with 15 bases sitting between them.

The chain couples TRBV7-7 to TRBJ2-1; 7 nucleotides line up with TRBD1. Per germline, CDR1 SSHAT and CDR2 FNYEAQ (reference sequence). V trimming: 5 bases; J trimming: 5 bases; junction bases outside the gene matches: 3. The CDR3 is 13 amino acids. The CDR3 spells CASSPGGDNEQFF. DNA for the CDR3: TGTGCCAGCAGCCCAGGGGGAGACAATGAGCAGTTCTTC.

V usage is TRBV5-4 and J usage is TRBJ2-5, with D unclear. The V and J ends lost 2 bases and 1 base respectively, with 15 bases between them. CDR1 and CDR2 (germline): SGHNT, YYREEE (reference sequence). This CDR3 contains 16 residues. The DNA of the CDR3 is TGTGCCAGCAGCTTCGACGACTTCACATTCCAAGAGACCCAGTACTTC. As protein: CASSFDDFTFQETQYF. The full variable domain, its missing parts supplied by reference TRBV5-4 and TRBJ2-5, is ETGVTQSPTHLIKTRGQQVTLRCSSQSGHNTVSWYQQALGQGPQFIFQYYREEENGRGNFPPRFSGLQFPNYSSELNVNALELDDSALYLCASSFDDFTFQETQYFGPGTRLLVL.

This clone was found once. The V gene is TRBV4-3, the J gene TRBJ2-2, with D unresolved. The germline V and J ends were trimmed by 0 bases and 5 bases, with 7 bases remaining between them. In germline, CDR1 is LGHNA, CDR2 YSLEER. This CDR3 has 14 amino acids. CDR3 coding DNA: TGCGCCAGCAGCCAAGATATACAGACCGGGGAGCTGTTTTTT. Its protein is CASSQDIQTGELFF.

This clone was observed many times. Other DNA sequences in the sample encode the same CDR3. V gene TRBV19 combines with J gene TRBJ2-7, with D tentatively TRBD1 (6 bases). V was trimmed by 10 bases and J by 2 bases, leaving 9 bases between them. This CDR3 region has 11 residues. The germline V gene has CDR1 LNHDA and CDR2 SQIVND (reference sequence). For the CDR3, the DNA is TGTGCCACACAGGGCGCCTACGAGCAGTACTTC. This codes for CATQGAYEQYF. The full variable domain, with the rest looked up from reference TRBV19 and TRBJ2-7, is DGGITQSPKYLFRKEGQNVTLSCEQNLNHDAMYWYRQDPGQGLRLIYYSQIVNDFQKGDIAEGYSVSREKKESFPLTVTSAQKNPTAFYLCATQGAYEQYFGPGTRLTVT.

This clone appeared a few times. This CDR3 is also generated by other DNA sequences in the sample. The chain carries TRBV6-2 or TRBV6-3 and TRBJ1-5; D gene ambiguous. Trimming left V 2 bases short and J 6 bases short, with 5 bases between. CDR1 and CDR2 (germline): MNHEY, SVGEGT. The CDR3 is 12 residues long. In nucleotides, the CDR3 is TGTGCCAGCAGTTACGGAGGTCAGCCCCAGCATTTT. It specifies CASSYGGQPQHF.

The J gene is TRBJ1-2, the V gene TRBV19; 8 bases map to TRBD1. This CDR3 has 16 amino acids. Trimming at V came to 6 bases and at J to 2 bases, leaving 11 bases not matched to a gene. Germline V CDR1 and CDR2: LNHDA, SQIVND (reference sequence). CDR3: CASSYRQGRLNYGYTF. CDR3 DNA sequence: TGTGCCAGTAGCTACCGACAGGGGCGACTGAACTATGGCTACACCTTC.

The chain carries TRBV7-9 and TRBJ1-2; D is possibly TRBD1 (5 bases). Per germline, CDR1 SEHNR and CDR2 FQNEAQ (reference sequence). The CDR3 extends over 13 amino acids. The V and J ends lost 4 bases and 8 bases respectively, with 14 bases between them. CDR3 loop: CASSWRDEGGYTF. The DNA for the CDR3 is TGTGCCAGCAGCTGGAGGGACGAGGGCGGCTACACCTTC.

V usage is TRBV19 and J usage is TRBJ1-5, with TRBD1 matching 8 bases. V lost 3 bases to trimming and J lost 2 bases; unmatched junction nucleotides: 12. The CDR3 is 18 amino acids. Germline V CDR1 and CDR2: LNHDA, SQIVND (reference sequence). The CDR3 sequence is CASSMSLFGQGGNQPQHF. CDR3 DNA: TGTGCCAGTAGTATGAGTCTTTTCGGACAGGGAGGCAATCAGCCCCAGCATTTT.

This rearrangement joins TRBV6-6 to TRBJ2-6, with D hard to call. CDR3 length: 12 residues. Between the trimmed V and J ends, which lost 6 bases and 3 bases, there was a span of 3 bases. Per germline, CDR1 MNHNY and CDR2 SVGAGI (reference sequence). CDR3 sequence (DNA): TGTGCCAGCAGCTATGGGGCCAACGTCCTGACTTTC. Translation gives CASSYGANVLTF.

This clone was found once. The chain combines TRBV27 with TRBJ1-2; 8 bases match TRBD1. V lost 6 bases to trimming and J lost 8 bases; unmatched junction nucleotides: 5. Germline-derived CDR1 and CDR2 are MNHEY and SMNVEV (reference sequence). The CDR3 covers 12 residues. Here the CDR3 reads CASRGQGNGYTF. DNA of the CDR3: TGTGCCAGCAGAGGACAGGGTAACGGCTACACCTTC.

The CDR3: CASSGGGDNSYEQYF. In DNA, the CDR3 is TGTGCCAGCAGCGGGGGAGGGGACAACTCCTACGAGCAGTACTTC. The gene calls are TRBV9 and TRBJ2-7; D possibly corresponds to TRBD2 (7 bases). The CDR3 covers 15 residues. V lost 3 bases and J lost 0, with 13 bases in between. Looked up from germline, CDR1 is SGDLS and CDR2 is YYNGEE. Variable domain in full (rest from reference TRBV9 and TRBJ2-7): DSGVTQTPKHLITATGQRVTLRCSPRSGDLSVYWYQQSLDQGLQFLIQYYNGEERAKGNILERFSAQQFPDLHSELNLSSLELGDSALYFCASSGGGDNSYEQYFGPGTRLTVT.

V is TRBV19 and J is TRBJ2-1; possible D gene TRBD2, 5 bases. This CDR3 is 13 amino acids long. V gave up 5 bases and J gave up 10 bases, with 15 bases separating them. CDR1 is LNHDA, CDR2 SQIVND, per germline (reference sequence). CDR3 DNA sequence: TGTGCCAGTAGTCCCCAGAGGGCCCAGGAGCAGTTCTTC. This gives the protein CASSPQRAQEQFF.